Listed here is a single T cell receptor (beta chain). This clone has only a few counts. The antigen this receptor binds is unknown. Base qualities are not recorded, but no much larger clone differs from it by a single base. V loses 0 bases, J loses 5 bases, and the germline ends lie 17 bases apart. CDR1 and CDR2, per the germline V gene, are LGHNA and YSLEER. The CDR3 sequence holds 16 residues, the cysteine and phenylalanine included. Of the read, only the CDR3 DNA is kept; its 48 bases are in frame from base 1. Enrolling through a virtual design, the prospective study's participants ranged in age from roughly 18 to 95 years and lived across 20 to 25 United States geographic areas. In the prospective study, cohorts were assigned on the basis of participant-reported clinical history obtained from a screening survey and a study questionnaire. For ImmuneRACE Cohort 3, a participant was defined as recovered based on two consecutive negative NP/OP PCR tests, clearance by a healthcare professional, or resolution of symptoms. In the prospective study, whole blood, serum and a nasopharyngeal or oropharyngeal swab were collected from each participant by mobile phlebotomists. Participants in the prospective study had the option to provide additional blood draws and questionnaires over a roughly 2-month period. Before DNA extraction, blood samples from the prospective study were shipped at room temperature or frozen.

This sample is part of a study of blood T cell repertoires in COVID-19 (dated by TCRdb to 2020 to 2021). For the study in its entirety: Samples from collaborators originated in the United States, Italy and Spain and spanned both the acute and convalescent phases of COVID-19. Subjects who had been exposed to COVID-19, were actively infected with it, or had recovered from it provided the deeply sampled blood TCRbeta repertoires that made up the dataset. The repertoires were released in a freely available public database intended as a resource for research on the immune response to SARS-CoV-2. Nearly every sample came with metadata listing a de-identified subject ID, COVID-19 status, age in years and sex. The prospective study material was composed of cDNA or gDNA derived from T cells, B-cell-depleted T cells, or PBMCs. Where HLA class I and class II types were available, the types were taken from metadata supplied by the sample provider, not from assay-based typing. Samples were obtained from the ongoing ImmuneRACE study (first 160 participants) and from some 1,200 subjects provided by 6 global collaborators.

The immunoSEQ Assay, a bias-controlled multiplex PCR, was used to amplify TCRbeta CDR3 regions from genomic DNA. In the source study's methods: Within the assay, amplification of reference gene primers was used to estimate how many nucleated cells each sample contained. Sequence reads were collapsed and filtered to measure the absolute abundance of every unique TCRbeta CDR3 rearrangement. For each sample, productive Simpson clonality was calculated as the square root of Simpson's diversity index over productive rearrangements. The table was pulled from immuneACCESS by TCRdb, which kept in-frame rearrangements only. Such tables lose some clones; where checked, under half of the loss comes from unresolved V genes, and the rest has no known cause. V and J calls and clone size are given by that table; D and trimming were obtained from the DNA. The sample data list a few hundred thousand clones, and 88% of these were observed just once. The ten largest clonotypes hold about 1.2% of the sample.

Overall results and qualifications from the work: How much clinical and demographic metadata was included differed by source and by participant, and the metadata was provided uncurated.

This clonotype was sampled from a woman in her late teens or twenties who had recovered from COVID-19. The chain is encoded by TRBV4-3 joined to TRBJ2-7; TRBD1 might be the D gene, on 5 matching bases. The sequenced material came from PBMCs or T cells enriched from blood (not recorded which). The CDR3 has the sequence CASSQDGQGAFHEQYF. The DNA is TGCGCCAGCAGCCAAGATGGGCAGGGTGCGTTCCACGAGCAGTACTTC.